The 9 T cell receptor beta chains reported below all come from one sample, sequenced in a study of type 1 regulatory T cells. TCRdb passed the reads through MiXCR, listing each CDR3 protein once. The data show about 24,000 distinct CDR3 sequences, over 55% seen once. Their recognized antigens are unknown. Sequencing was carried out using cultured T cells, either the whole culture or a sorted T cell fraction (not recorded which). The sample's subset: Tr1-enriched cell product generated in vitro against host alloantigens. The receptors originated from a human donor in good health.

J is TRBJ1-6 and V is TRBV20-1, with unresolved D. V was clipped by 3 bases and J by 2 bases, with 11 bases between them. The CDR3 spans 15 residues. Germline V gene lookup returns CDR1 DFQATT and CDR2 SNEGSKA (reference sequence). The CDR3 loop reads CSASWPGAYNSPLHF. The CDR3 bases are TGCAGTGCTAGTTGGCCGGGTGCCTATAATTCACCCCTCCACTTT.

This chain joins TRBV6-1 and TRBJ1-5; D not resolved. The germline V and J ends were trimmed by 8 bases and 3 bases, with 17 bases remaining between them. Germline V lookup: CDR1 MNHNS, CDR2 SASEGT. This CDR3 is 15 amino acids long. CDR3 nucleotides: TGTGCCAGCCAGGCGGGAAGCCATAACAATCAGCCCCAGCATTTT. It yields the protein CASQAGSHNNQPQHF.

This clonotype was detected only a few times. This chain joins TRBV20-1 and TRBJ2-5; D is possibly TRBD2 (5 bases). CDR3 size: 14 residues. Germline V gene data show CDR1 as DFQATT and CDR2 as SNEGSKA (reference sequence). V was trimmed by 3 bases and J by 8 bases, leaving 19 bases between them. CDR3 in amino acids: CSARASGDRGTQYF. The CDR3 DNA sequence: TGCAGTGCTAGGGCCAGCGGTGACCGGGGAACCCAGTACTTC.

This clonotype is termed medium-sized. The chain uses TRBV6-5 and TRBJ2-7; 11 positions match TRBD2. The CDR3 covers 14 residues. In germline, CDR1 is MNHEY, CDR2 SVGAGI. Unmatched junction bases numbered 5, after V lost 6 bases and J lost 4 bases. CDR3 in DNA: TGTGCCAGCAGACCGGGACTAGCGGTGTACGAGCAGTACTTC. Residues: CASRPGLAVYEQYF.

This clonotype turned up a few times. The rearrangement joins TRBV20-1 to TRBJ1-5; no firm D call. CDR3 length equals 14 residues. The V end lost 0 bases, the J end lost 1 base, and 7 bases lay between the germline ends. CDR1 DFQATT and CDR2 SNEGSKA come from the germline V gene (reference sequence). The DNA of the CDR3 is TGCAGTGCTAGAGAGTCCTCCAGCAATCAGCCCCAGCATTTT. It specifies CSARESSSNQPQHF.

The J gene is TRBJ2-5, the V gene TRBV18, with unresolved D. Germline assignment: CDR1 KGHSH and CDR2 LQKENI. Trimming left V 2 bases short and J 3 bases short, with 4 bases between. The CDR3 extends over 12 amino acids. CDR3 amino acids: CASSPEEETQYF. CDR3 in DNA: TGTGCCAGCTCACCAGAGGAAGAGACCCAGTACTTC.

This clonotype was found once. V gene TRBV6-2 or TRBV6-3 combines with J gene TRBJ1-5, with 10 bases lining up with TRBD1. V shed 2 bases, J shed 6 bases, and the junction held 13 bases outside the gene matches. Germline CDR1 reads MNHEY; CDR2 reads SVGEGT. The CDR3 runs to 18 residues. CDR3 residues: CASSYTGSGTGVTQPQHF. In nucleotides, the CDR3 is TGTGCCAGCAGTTACACGGGATCCGGGACAGGGGTAACTCAGCCCCAGCATTTT.

This clonotype was seen more than once but under ten times. The V gene is TRBV2, the J gene TRBJ2-6; D gene ambiguous. Trimming took off 6 bases at V and 0 bases at J, with 9 bases between the two ends. CDR1 is SNHLY and CDR2 is FYNNEI in the germline V gene. The CDR3 runs 15 residues. The CDR3 DNA is TGTGCCAGCAGCCTTTGGGGCTCTGGGGCCAACGTCCTGACTTTC. As protein: CASSLWGSGANVLTF.

This clonotype was detected only a few times. The chain uses TRBV2 and TRBJ1-4; the match to TRBD1 covers 7 bases. With 4 bases clipped from V and 3 bases from J, the junction kept 5 bases outside the gene matches. The CDR3 is 15 residues long. Looked up from germline, CDR1 is SNHLY and CDR2 is FYNNEI. The DNA for the CDR3 is TGTGCCAGCAGTGCACAGGGGTCGGCTAATGAAAAACTGTTTTTT. Its translation is CASSAQGSANEKLFF.